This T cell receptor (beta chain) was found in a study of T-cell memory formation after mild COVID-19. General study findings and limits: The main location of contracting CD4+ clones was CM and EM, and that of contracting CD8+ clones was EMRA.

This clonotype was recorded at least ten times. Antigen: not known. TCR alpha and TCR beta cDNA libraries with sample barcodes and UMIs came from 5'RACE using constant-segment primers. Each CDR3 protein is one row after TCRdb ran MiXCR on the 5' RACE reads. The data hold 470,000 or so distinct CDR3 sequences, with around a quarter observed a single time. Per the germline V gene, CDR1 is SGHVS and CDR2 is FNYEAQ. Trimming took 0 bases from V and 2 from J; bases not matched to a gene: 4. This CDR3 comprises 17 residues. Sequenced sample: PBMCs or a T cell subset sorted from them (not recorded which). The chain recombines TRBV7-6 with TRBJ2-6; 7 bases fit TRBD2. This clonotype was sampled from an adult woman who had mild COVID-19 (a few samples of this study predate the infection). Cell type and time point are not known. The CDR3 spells CASSLAGGRAGANVLTF. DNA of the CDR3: TGTGCCAGCAGCTTAGCCGGAGGGAGGGCTGGGGCCAACGTCCTGACTTTC.